The rows below give T cell receptor beta chains drawn from one sample of a study of vaccination and CD4 T cells after COVID-19. TCRdb analysed the PCR reads with MiXCR anew, one entry per CDR3 protein. The data hold 9,000 to 15,000 distinct CDR3 sequences, with around half observed a single time. The antigens these receptors bind are not known. Sequenced material: CD4+ T cells from blood, cultured in vitro. Receptor source: a human donor who had recovered from COVID-19. Both conserved end residues are trimmed from each CDR3.

j_call	v_call	cdr3_aa
TRBJ1-6	TRBV1	TSSQDHTGEDNSPLH
TRBJ2-3	TRBV13	ATHGTLESRTDTQY
TRBJ2-2	TRBV11-3	ASSLDQDTGELF
TRBJ2-1	TRBV11-2	ASSLALGTYNEQF
TRBJ2-7	TRBV6-2/TRBV6-3	ASQPGTPAYEQY
TRBJ2-1	TRBV25-1	ASSLRANEQF
TRBJ2-7	TRBV27	ASGTYEQY
TRBJ1-5	TRBV6-1	ASGGQGAGQPQH
TRBJ1-2	TRBV28	ASSLSRQQSYGYT
TRBJ2-1	TRBV7-6	ASSLVGGEYNEQF
TRBJ2-7	TRBV6-1	ASSDRMYEQY